Following are 5 T cell receptor beta chains from one sample sequenced in a study of cytomegalovirus exposure and HLA in healthy donors (dated by TCRdb to 2016 to 2017). The protocol used for the library was the immunoSEQ multiplex PCR assay. For the multiplex PCR, a mixture combining 60 forward primers for TCR Vbeta segments and 13 reverse primers for TCR Jbeta segments was used. The immuneACCESS repertoire file appears here via TCRdb, limited to in-frame rearrangements. These files lack a portion of the clones; in checked studies, under half of the deficit traces to unresolved V genes, and the cause of the others is not known. The sample yields around 64,000 clones; 55% to 65% were counted once. Clones ranked in the top ten supply roughly 3% of the sample. Sequencing was done on a sample of PBMCs. The receptor set was obtained from a woman aged 50 to 60 in good health and CMV-seronegative.

J is TRBJ1-5 and V is TRBV30; D gene unclear. This CDR3 is 12 amino acids long. The V and J ends lost 1 base and 10 bases respectively, with 11 bases between them. The germline gives CDR1 GTSNPN, CDR2 SVGIG (reference sequence). The CDR3 nucleotides read TGTGCCTGGAGTGGGGTAGAGGCCCCCCAGCATTTT. Amino acid sequence: CAWSGVEAPQHF.

The chain recombines TRBV29-1 with TRBJ2-1, with 12 bases that match TRBD2. CDR1 SQVTM and CDR2 ANQGSEA come from the germline V gene. J was trimmed by 8 bases and V by 4 bases; bases with no gene match: 9. CDR3 length: 15 amino acids. CDR3 in DNA: TGCAGCGTTGGGGGACTAGCGGGTGATTTGGATGAGCAGTTCTTC. It codes for CSVGGLAGDLDEQFF.

This sequence joins TRBV15 and TRBJ1-4; TRBD1 matches 8 bases. Germline trimming cut 5 bases from V and 4 bases from J; bases unmatched to any gene: 6. Germline V gene sequence: CDR1 LNHNV, CDR2 YYDKDF (reference sequence). The CDR3 totals 15 residues. CDR3 region: CATSLAGGYNEKLFF. The CDR3 region has the DNA TGTGCCACCAGCTTGGCAGGGGGCTATAATGAAAAACTGTTTTTT.

The V and J genes are TRBV25-1 and TRBJ2-7; TRBD1 agrees at 8 bases. Germline assignment: CDR1 MGHDK and CDR2 SYGVNS. Trimming cost V 1 base and J 2 bases; bases outside gene matches: 7. This CDR3 has 16 residues. The chain's CDR3 is CASSESGTGRPYEQYF. CDR3 DNA: TGTGCCAGCAGTGAATCAGGGACAGGAAGGCCCTACGAGCAGTACTTC.

This clone was counted only a few times. This rearrangement joins TRBV2 to TRBJ1-1; no firm D call. Looked up from germline, CDR1 is SNHLY and CDR2 is FYNNEI. The CDR3 has 13 amino acids. The V end lost 4 bases, the J end lost 2 bases, and 8 bases lay between the germline ends. The CDR3 nucleotides read TGTGCCAGCAGTGCACAGTTTAACACTGAAGCTTTCTTT. It encodes CASSAQFNTEAFF.